The TCR beta chain under discussion was sequenced for a study of T cells in Graves' hyperthyroidism and ophthalmopathy. Turning to the study itself: The authors collected peripheral blood at initial diagnosis, before any treatment.

With V trimmed by 4 bases and J by 2 bases, 6 bases remained unmatched. Germline CDR1 is SGHRS and CDR2 is YFSETQ. The CDR3 totals 15 residues. Study-level results: Researchers found most expanded thyroid clonotypes above 0.001 in blood as well.

It was RNA transcripts that yielded the amplified TCR beta CDR3 regions. First-round RT-PCR with HTBI primers amplified the TCR CDR3 region. TCRdb fed the multiplex PCR reads into MiXCR, producing one record per CDR3 protein. The sample has almost 500,000 distinct CDR3 sequences; approximately 23% are singletons. Worth noting for this clonotype: Its antigen remains unknown.

This sequence originates from a woman between 65 and 79 years old with Graves' ophthalmopathy. This sequence joins TRBV5-1 and TRBJ1-5; TRBD1 agrees at 7 bases. The sample taken for sequencing was blood. The CDR3: CASSDSGGRNQPQHF. In DNA form, the CDR3 reads TGCGCCAGCAGCGACTCAGGGGGTCGCAATCAGCCCCAGCATTTT.